The next 4 T cell receptor beta chains were all read from a single sample in a study of T cell repertoires in cytomegalovirus infection. TCRdb processed the reads anew with MiXCR; each CDR3 protein has one entry. This sample has 310,000 or so distinct CDR3 sequences, with roughly 23% found just once. The sample comprised PBMCs. These receptors were taken from a human donor in good health (CMV status not recorded). Some clones in this sample may be carry-over from other donors' samples.

This chain uses TRBV12-3 or TRBV12-4 with TRBJ2-6; 8 nucleotides agree with TRBD1. After removal of 4 bases from V and 2 bases from J, the junction contained 4 bases not matched to a gene. This CDR3 is built from 16 residues. CDR3 loop: CASSSPDRAGANVLTF. In nucleotides, the CDR3 is TGTGCCAGCAGTTCCCCGGACAGGGCTGGGGCCAACGTCCTGACTTTC.

This clonotype was observed many times. At one end, the junction sequence differs from germline, possibly due to a read error. CDR3 region: CASSLAGSSYEQYF. The CDR3 DNA sequence: TGTGCCAGCAGCTTAGCCGGCAGCTCCTACGAGCAGTACTTC. This chain joins TRBV5-1 and TRBJ2-7; D not resolved. The germline V gene has CDR1 SGHRS and CDR2 YFSETQ. This CDR3 has 14 residues.

Ten or more counts support this clonotype. The chain links TRBV7-2 to TRBJ2-7, with 7 bases identical to TRBD2. J lost 2 bases, V lost 5 bases, and 6 bases had no gene match. Germline CDR1 and CDR2: SGHTA and FQGNSA. The CDR3 totals 14 residues. CDR3 nucleotides: TGTGCCAGCAGCCCGGGACGGGGGGCCTACGAGCAGTACTTC. This gives the protein CASSPGRGAYEQYF.

This clonotype was seen more than once but under ten times. The chain is built from TRBV20-1 and TRBJ1-1; TRBD1 matches 10 bases. The CDR3 runs to 16 residues. Germline V gives CDR1 DFQATT, CDR2 SNEGSKA (reference sequence). Trimming cost V 4 bases and J 0 bases; bases outside gene matches: 8. Here the CDR3 DNA reads TGCAGTGCTACCACGGGACAGGGGAAGATGAACACTGAAGCTTTCTTT. This encodes CSATTGQGKMNTEAFF.